This TCR beta chain originates from a study of CD8 T cells in ankylosing spondylitis. For this clonotype: The antigen remains undetermined.

Construction of TCR beta libraries was performed using quantitative 5'-RACE with molecular barcodes. TCRdb used MiXCR to reprocess the 5' RACE reads, holding one entry per CDR3 protein. The sample lists a few hundred thousand distinct CDR3 sequences, over 15% occurring once. Regarding the study as a whole: CD8+ cells made up the disease-linked clones, which were relatively rare in peripheral blood.

Trimming pared 3 bases from V and 2 bases from J, leaving 14 bases between. The CDR3 covers 15 residues. Germline lookup yields CDR1 LNHDA and CDR2 SQIVND (reference sequence). The receptor's source is a male donor with ankylosing spondylitis or in good health (not recorded which). The chain is built from TRBV19 and TRBJ2-7; the D gene could be TRBD1 or TRBD2 (5 bases each). What was sequenced was blood, either unsorted or a sorted T cell fraction (not recorded which). The CDR3, as DNA: TGTGCCAGTAGTATCTTGGGGGAGAAGCCCTACGAGCAGTACTTC. Its protein product is CASSILGEKPYEQYF.